This TCR beta chain was captured by sequencing in a study of shared clonotypes between healthy human individuals. Study details: Two women and three men aged 18 to 49 made up the donors.

Broader study findings: The genetic and exposure-history diversity represented was limited by few donors.

Germline V gene data show CDR1 as LGHNA and CDR2 as YSLEER. This CDR3 is built from 15 residues. V was shortened by 0 bases and J by 1 base, with 7 bases between the two germline ends. Assay used: immunoSEQ multiplex PCR; TCRdb lists only in-frame clones, some missing. Of some 900,000 clones in the sample, about three quarters were seen once. Remarks on this clone: Its antigen is currently unknown. The sample holds other DNA sequences that translate to the same CDR3.

The chain combines TRBV4-3 with TRBJ2-1; the D is unclear. This receptor was taken from a young man in good health. The sequencing sample was made of memory CD4+ T cells sorted from blood. This sample's subset: CD45RA-negative fraction. The DNA of the CDR3 is TGCGCCAGCAGCCAAGATAGATCTTCCTACAATGAGCAGTTCTTC. Translated: CASSQDRSSYNEQFF.